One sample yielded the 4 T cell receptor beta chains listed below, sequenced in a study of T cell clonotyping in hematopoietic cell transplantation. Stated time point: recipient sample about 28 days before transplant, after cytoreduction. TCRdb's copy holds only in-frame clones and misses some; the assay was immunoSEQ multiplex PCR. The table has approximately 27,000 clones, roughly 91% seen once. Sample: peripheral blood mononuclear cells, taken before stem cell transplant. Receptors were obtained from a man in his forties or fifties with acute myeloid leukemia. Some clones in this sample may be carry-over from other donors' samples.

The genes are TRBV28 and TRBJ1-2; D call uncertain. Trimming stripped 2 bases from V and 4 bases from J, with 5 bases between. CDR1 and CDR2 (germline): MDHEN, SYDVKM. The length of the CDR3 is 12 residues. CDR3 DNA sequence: TGTGCCAGCAGTTTAAACCTCTATGGCTACACCTTC. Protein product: CASSLNLYGYTF.

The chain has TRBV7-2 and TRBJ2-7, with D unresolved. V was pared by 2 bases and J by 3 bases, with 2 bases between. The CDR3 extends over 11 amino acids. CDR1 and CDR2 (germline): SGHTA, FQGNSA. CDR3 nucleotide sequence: TGTGCCAGCAGCTTACGCTACGAGCAGTACTTC. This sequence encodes CASSLRYEQYF.

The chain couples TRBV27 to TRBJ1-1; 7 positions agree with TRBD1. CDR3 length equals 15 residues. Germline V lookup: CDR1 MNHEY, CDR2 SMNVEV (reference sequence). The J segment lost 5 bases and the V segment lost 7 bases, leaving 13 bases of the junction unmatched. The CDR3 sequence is CASINKGGAGTEAFF. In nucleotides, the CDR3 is TGTGCCAGCATCAATAAAGGGGGCGCGGGAACTGAAGCTTTCTTT.

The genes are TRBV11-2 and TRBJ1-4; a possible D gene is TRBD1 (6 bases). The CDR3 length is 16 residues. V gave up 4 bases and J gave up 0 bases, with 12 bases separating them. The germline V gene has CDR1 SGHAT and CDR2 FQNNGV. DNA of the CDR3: TGTGCCAGCAGCTCGCGGGACAAAGCAACTAATGAAAAACTGTTTTTT. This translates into CASSSRDKATNEKLFF.